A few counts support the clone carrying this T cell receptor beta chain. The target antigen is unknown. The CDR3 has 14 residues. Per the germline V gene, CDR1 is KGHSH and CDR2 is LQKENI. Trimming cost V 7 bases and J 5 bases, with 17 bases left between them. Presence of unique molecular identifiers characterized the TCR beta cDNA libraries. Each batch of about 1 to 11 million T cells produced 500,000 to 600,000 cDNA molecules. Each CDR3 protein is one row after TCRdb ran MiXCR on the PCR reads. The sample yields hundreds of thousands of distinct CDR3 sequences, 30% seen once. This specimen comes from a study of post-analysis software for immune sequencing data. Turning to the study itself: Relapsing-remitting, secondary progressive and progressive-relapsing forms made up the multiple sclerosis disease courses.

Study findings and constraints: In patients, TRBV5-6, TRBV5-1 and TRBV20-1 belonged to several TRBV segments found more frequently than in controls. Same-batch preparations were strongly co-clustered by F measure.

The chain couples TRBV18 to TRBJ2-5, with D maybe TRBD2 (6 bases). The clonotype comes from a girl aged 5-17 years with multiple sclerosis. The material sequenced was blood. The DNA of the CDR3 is TGTGCCAGCTTCATACCGGGGGATTTGGAGACCCAGTACTTC. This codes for CASFIPGDLETQYF.